These T cell receptor beta chains were read from a single sample in a study of T-cell reconstitution after alpha-beta-depleted transplantation in children. TCRdb itself ran the PCR reads through MiXCR, one entry per CDR3 protein. This sample carries 300,000 or so distinct CDR3 sequences, approximately 9.6% of them seen once, and the ten largest clones take around 10%. The sequences come from PBMCs from the stem cell graft donor, collected from the stem cell graft. The receptors shown here come from a human donor who donated a stem cell graft to a child with SCID. CDR3s include the opening cysteine and the closing phenylalanine or tryptophan. D genes are given only for firm matches. Expanded clones are given a class, and other clones once, few, many or no size at all.

V	D	J	size	DNA	CDR3
TRBV11-2	TRBD1	TRBJ1-4	.	TGTGCCAGCAGTGACAGCGGACAGGCCACTGAAAAACTGTTTTTT	CASSDSGQATEKLFF
TRBV10-3	.	TRBJ2-1	few	TGTGCCATCAGTGAGTTCGATACCTCCTACAATGAGCAGTTCTTC	CAISEFDTSYNEQFF
TRBV5-1	.	TRBJ1-4	many	TGCGCCAGCAGCTTGAACGGAAATGAAAAACTGTTTTTT	CASSLNGNEKLFF
TRBV29-1	TRBD1	TRBJ2-7	many	TGCAGCGTGAGGGACAGTACCTACGAGCAGTACTTC	CSVRDSTYEQYF
TRBV5-5	.	TRBJ2-2	few	TGTGCCAGCAGCTTGTCGGTACAGACAAACACCGGGGAGCTGTTTTTT	CASSLSVQTNTGELFF
TRBV10-3	TRBD1	TRBJ2-2	many	TGTGCCATCAGTGAGAGGGGACAGGGTGGCGGGGAGCTGTTTTTT	CAISERGQGGGELFF
TRBV5-1	TRBD2	TRBJ2-5	.	TGCGCCAGTATGGCGGGGGGCGCTTACCAAGAGACCCAGTACTTC	CASMAGGAYQETQYF
TRBV20-1	TRBD1	TRBJ2-7	.	TGCAGTGCTACGTCCGGGACAGGGGGCTACGAGCAGTACTTC	CSATSGTGGYEQYF
TRBV7-8	.	TRBJ1-2	few	TGTGCCAGCAGCCTCAGCGGGGATTTTAAGGGGGTTGGTGGCTACACCTTC	CASSLSGDFKGVGGYTF
TRBV9	.	TRBJ2-3	few	TGTGCCAGCAGCCCCGAAGGCCGAGGAGATACGCAGTATTTT	CASSPEGRGDTQYF
TRBV20-1	TRBD2	TRBJ2-3	.	TGCAGCGCTAGGTATCTCGGGGGGAACACAGATACGCAGTATTTT	CSARYLGGNTDTQYF
TRBV7-9	TRBD1	TRBJ1-4	few	TGTGCCAGCAGCGCCCGGACAGGGAGGGATGAAAAACTGTTTTTT	CASSARTGRDEKLFF
TRBV5-6	.	TRBJ2-1	.	TGTGCCAGCAGCTCTAGACTAGACTACCCTACGGAGCAGTTCTTC	CASSSRLDYPTEQFF
TRBV29-1	.	TRBJ2-3	many	TGCAGCGTTGGACAGAAAGGCACAGATACGCAGTATTTT	CSVGQKGTDTQYF
TRBV7-2	.	TRBJ1-5	.	TGTGCCAGCAGCGCTGAGGTCTCTCAGCCCCAGCATTTT	CASSAEVSQPQHF
TRBV25-1	.	TRBJ2-7	.	TGTGCCAGCCCCTTGTCGGACGCAGGCAACAGCTCCTACGAGCAGTACTTC	CASPLSDAGNSSYEQYF
TRBV7-3	.	TRBJ1-6	.	TGTGCCAGCAGCTTCCCGAATTCACCCCTCCACTTT	CASSFPNSPLHF
TRBV6-1	TRBD1	TRBJ1-5	.	TGTGCCAGCAGTCGGGACAGTACTTGGCCCCAGCATTTT	CASSRDSTWPQHF
TRBV19	TRBD1	TRBJ2-2	many	TGTGCCAGTACCGGGACAGGTTCCGGCACCGGGGAGCTGTTTTTT	CASTGTGSGTGELFF
TRBV20-1	TRBD1	TRBJ2-7	.	TGCAGTGCTAGGTCACCCACATTGCCGGGACAGGGGTCCTACGAGCAGTACTTC	CSARSPTLPGQGSYEQYF
TRBV5-1	TRBD1	TRBJ1-6	.	TGCGCCAGCAGCATAGAGGGACAGAATAATTCACCCCTCCACTTT	CASSIEGQNNSPLHF
TRBV12-3/TRBV12-4	TRBD1	TRBJ2-3	.	TGTGCCAGCAGTTTCCCGAGGACAGGGGGCTCGACAGATACGCAGTATTTT	CASSFPRTGGSTDTQYF
TRBV3-1	TRBD1	TRBJ2-3	.	TGTGCCACCAGCCAGGGGGTGCAGTCGACAGATACGCAGTATTTT	CATSQGVQSTDTQYF
TRBV20-1	TRBD2	TRBJ2-3	.	TGCAGTGCTAGAGACCCCAGGGAGGGAATAACAGATACGCAGTATTTT	CSARDPREGITDTQYF
TRBV3-1	TRBD1	TRBJ2-5	.	TGTGCCAGCAGCTTACGGACAGGGGCGGAGACCCAGTACTTC	CASSLRTGAETQYF
TRBV2	TRBD1	TRBJ1-3	few	TGTGCCAGCAGCAAAGGACAGGGAGGAAACACCATATATTTT	CASSKGQGGNTIYF
TRBV29-1	TRBD2	TRBJ2-3	many	TGCAGCGTTCTCCCCGAGCGGGGGGGTGATGATACGCAGTATTTT	CSVLPERGGDDTQYF
TRBV5-1	TRBD2	TRBJ2-7	few	TGCGCCAGCAGCTGGACTAGCGGGGGGGCCGGATACGAGCAGTACTTC	CASSWTSGGAGYEQYF
TRBV5-1	TRBD1	TRBJ2-1	few	TGCGCCAGCAGCTCACGGACAGGGGGCAATGAGCAGTTCTTC	CASSSRTGGNEQFF
TRBV10-2	.	TRBJ2-1	.	TGCGCCAGCAGTTTTGACGGGTCAAATGAGCAGTTCTTC	CASSFDGSNEQFF
TRBV5-1	TRBD1	TRBJ2-4	few	TGCGCCAGCAGCCAGGACAGGGGAAACATTCAGTACTTC	CASSQDRGNIQYF
TRBV2	.	TRBJ1-6	few	TGTGCCAGCAGTGGGGAGGGGTTCTCACCCCTCCACTTT	CASSGEGFSPLHF
TRBV11-2	TRBD2	TRBJ2-5	.	TGTGCCAGCAGCTTAGGGCCCGTGACTAGCGGCCAAGAGACCCAGTACTTC	CASSLGPVTSGQETQYF
TRBV5-1	.	TRBJ2-7	few	TGCGCCAGCAGCTTAGCGATTAGGGATTCTATCTCCTACGAGCAGTACTTC	CASSLAIRDSISYEQYF
TRBV3-1	TRBD2	TRBJ2-7	many	TGTGCCAGCAGCCAAGTGGCGGGGGGATTCTACGAGCAGTACTTC	CASSQVAGGFYEQYF
TRBV6-6	.	TRBJ2-1	many	TGTGCCAGCAGTTACGGGGGGTGGAATGAGCAGTTCTTC	CASSYGGWNEQFF
TRBV7-8	.	TRBJ2-4	.	TGTGCCAGCAGCCGAGGCGGCGGTCGCGAAAACATTCAGTACTTC	CASSRGGGRENIQYF
TRBV5-1	.	TRBJ2-2	.	TGCGCCAGCAGCAGCGGAGGGTTGAACACCGGGGAGCTGTTTTTT	CASSSGGLNTGELFF
TRBV7-6	TRBD2	TRBJ2-3	.	TGTGCCAGCAGCTCTTCTAGCGGGGGGGCCGCAGATACGCAGTATTTT	CASSSSSGGAADTQYF
TRBV7-8	TRBD2	TRBJ2-4	few	TGTGCCAGCAGCTTAGCCCTAGCGGGGGGGCACTCGGCCAAAAACATTCAGTACTTC	CASSLALAGGHSAKNIQYF
TRBV3-1	.	TRBJ2-7	.	TGTGCCAGCAGCCAAGAAGGCTTGGGCTACGAGCAGTACTTC	CASSQEGLGYEQYF
TRBV20-1	TRBD1	TRBJ2-1	.	TGCAGTGCGAAGACAGGGAATGAGCAGTTCTTC	CSAKTGNEQFF
TRBV12-3/TRBV12-4	.	TRBJ1-5	.	TGTGCCAGCAGTTTAAGGGGGGATTTGGGGGCGTATCAGCCCCAGCATTTT	CASSLRGDLGAYQPQHF
TRBV24-1	.	TRBJ1-2	many	TGTGCCACCAGTGATCGGACGGGCTATGGCTACACCTTC	CATSDRTGYGYTF
TRBV14	TRBD2	TRBJ2-3	.	TGTGCCAGCAGCCAACTTCGGGGGGGGCGCCAAGATACGCAGTATTTT	CASSQLRGGRQDTQYF
TRBV20-1	TRBD1	TRBJ1-5	few	TGCAGTGCTTATAGAGGGGGACAGGGGGGCCAGCCCCAGCATTTT	CSAYRGGQGGQPQHF
TRBV5-1	TRBD1	TRBJ2-6	.	TGCGCCAGCAGCTTGGTAACAGGGGGCTCTGGGGCCAACGTCCTGACTTTC	CASSLVTGGSGANVLTF
TRBV5-1	TRBD1	TRBJ2-6	.	TGCGCCAGCGGACAGGGGGAATGGGTTGGGGCCAACGTCCTGACTTTC	CASGQGEWVGANVLTF
TRBV12-3/TRBV12-4	TRBD1	TRBJ1-2	many	TGTGCCAGCAGATCTACAGGGGCGCTTGGCTACACCTTC	CASRSTGALGYTF
TRBV12-3/TRBV12-4	.	TRBJ2-5	.	TGTGCCAGCAGGCCGGGACGGGGGACCGAGACCCAGTACTTC	CASRPGRGTETQYF
TRBV2	TRBD1	TRBJ2-5	.	TGTGCCAGCAGTGCACTTGACAGGGTTTATGAAGAGACCCGGTACTTC	CASSALDRVYEETRYF
TRBV27	.	TRBJ1-2	few	TGTGCCAGCAGTCCCGTGGGGAGGGGAGGTCGGTATGGCTACACCTTC	CASSPVGRGGRYGYTF
TRBV20-1	.	TRBJ2-1	few	TGCAGTGTGGGGAGGGGGCCATACAATGAGCAGTTCTTC	CSVGRGPYNEQFF
TRBV5-5	.	TRBJ1-5	many	TGTGCCAGCAGCTTGGCAAAGGGCAAGGTCGATCAGCCCCAGCATTTT	CASSLAKGKVDQPQHF
TRBV12-3/TRBV12-4	.	TRBJ2-3	few	TGTGCCAGCAGTTTGGTCCAGGGGTTAACAGATACGCAGTATTTT	CASSLVQGLTDTQYF
TRBV7-9	.	TRBJ2-3	many	TGTGCCAGCAGCTTAGAAGGACAGCGCACAGATACGCAGTATTTT	CASSLEGQRTDTQYF
TRBV5-1	.	TRBJ2-2	many	TGCGCCAGCAGCTTGAAGGCAGCGAACGGGGAGCTGTTTTTT	CASSLKAANGELFF